Included here is one T cell receptor (beta chain) sequence, with context. The sample belongs to a study of control samples from healthy donors and cancer patients. CDR1 is SGHTA, CDR2 FQGNSA, per germline. The length of the CDR3 is 12 residues. V lost 7 bases and J lost 8; bases outside the gene matches: 3. Method: immunoSEQ multiplex PCR; TCRdb's copy keeps in-frame clones and lacks some. Found here are about 160,000 clones, 96% of them singletons; the top ten hold approximately 1%. Material for sequencing was blood. The sequence came from a woman in her 30s in good health. The genes are TRBV7-2 and TRBJ2-2; the match to TRBD2 covers 8 bases. The CDR3, as DNA: TGTGCCAGCATCAGCGGGAGTGGGGAGCTGTTTTTT. Encoded protein: CASISGSGELFF.